Detailed here is one T cell receptor (beta chain). Its antigen is undetermined. These data originate in a study of metastatic and nonmetastatic thyroid tumors. About the research overall: The comparison covered peripheral blood and tumor or nodule tissue in malignant and benign thyroid patients. Study-wide findings and caveats: Patients with malignant thyroid tumors reportedly had significantly higher TCR beta diversity than those with benign nodules, in blood and tumor.

As handled by the study authors: In papillary thyroid cancer, a distant-metastasis classifier was built using CDR3 differences across clinicopathological groups. Through MiXCR, TCRdb re-clonotyped the PCR reads. TCRdb, not the authors, supplied the V and J calls. The data contain about 6,100 clones, 29% of them seen just once; the ten biggest clones take up 45% to 55%. Ahead of thyroid surgery, no patient had received treatment of any kind. Germline loops: CDR1 MNHNS, CDR2 SASEGT. The V end lost 6 bases, the J end lost 7 bases, and 15 bases lay between the germline ends. This CDR3 has 13 residues. The chain combines TRBV6-1 with TRBJ1-1; D is undetermined. Sequenced material: adjacent normal tissue. This clonotype was obtained from a female donor with papillary thyroid cancer or a benign thyroid nodule (not recorded which). Some clones in this sample may be carry-over from other donors' samples. CDR3: CASSFGRLGEAFF. CDR3 in DNA: TGTGCCAGCAGCTTTGGACGGCTAGGTGAAGCTTTCTTT.